These T cell receptor beta chains were read from a single sample in a study of CD8+CD57+ T cells in acquired aplastic anemia. In TCRdb, the reads were re-called with MiXCR into one record per CDR3 protein. The data show a few hundred thousand distinct CDR3 sequences, with roughly 50% seen just once and less than 20% held by the top ten. The material sequenced was sorted CD4+, CD8+, or CD8+CD57+ T cells (not recorded which) from PBMCs. Source of these receptors: a human donor with aplastic anemia. Both conserved end residues are part of each CDR3. The order of the fields is J gene, D gene, V gene, clone size, CDR3 protein, CDR3 DNA. The D gene is left open where the match is weak. Expanded clones get a size class; other rows say once, few or many, or leave the size out.

j_call: TRBJ2-4
d_call: NA
v_call: TRBV20-1
clone_size: NA
cdr3_aa: CSARDRTGAKNIQYF
cdr3_nt: TGCAGTGCTAGAGATCGCACAGGGGCCAAAAACATTCAGTACTTC

j_call: TRBJ1-1
d_call: TRBD1
v_call: TRBV10-3
clone_size: once
cdr3_aa: CATRDRQSEAFF
cdr3_nt: TGTGCCACCCGGGACAGGCAAAGTGAAGCTTTCTTT

j_call: TRBJ1-2
d_call: NA
v_call: TRBV10-3
clone_size: many
cdr3_aa: CAISESLGHPRGYGYTF
cdr3_nt: TGTGCCATCAGTGAGTCTTTGGGACACCCTCGGGGCTATGGCTACACCTTC

j_call: TRBJ1-6
d_call: NA
v_call: TRBV7-6
clone_size: few
cdr3_aa: CASSLAPQAPLHF
cdr3_nt: TGTGCCAGCAGCTTAGCTCCACAGGCTCCCCTCCACTTT

j_call: TRBJ1-1
d_call: NA
v_call: TRBV9
clone_size: NA
cdr3_aa: CASGRGMNTEAFF
cdr3_nt: TGTGCCAGCGGGAGAGGGATGAACACCGAAGCTTTCTTT

j_call: TRBJ2-1
d_call: TRBD2
v_call: TRBV2
clone_size: many
cdr3_aa: CASKRSGGANEQFF
cdr3_nt: TGTGCCAGCAAACGGAGCGGGGGAGCGAATGAGCAGTTCTTC

j_call: TRBJ2-1
d_call: NA
v_call: TRBV7-9
clone_size: NA
cdr3_aa: CASSLVVVTSSYNEQFF
cdr3_nt: TGTGCCAGCAGCTTGGTGGTCGTGACGAGCTCCTACAATGAGCAGTTCTTC

j_call: TRBJ1-1
d_call: NA
v_call: TRBV28
clone_size: NA
cdr3_aa: CATLPTNTEAFF
cdr3_nt: TGTGCCACTCTGCCCACGAACACTGAAGCTTTCTTT

j_call: TRBJ2-5
d_call: TRBD2
v_call: TRBV9
clone_size: NA
cdr3_aa: CASRGGLAGGTKTQYF
cdr3_nt: TGTGCCAGCAGGGGGGGACTAGCGGGGGGAACAAAGACCCAGTACTTC

j_call: TRBJ1-1
d_call: TRBD1
v_call: TRBV2
clone_size: many
cdr3_aa: CASRRTGANTEAFF
cdr3_nt: TGTGCCAGCAGACGGACAGGGGCGAACACTGAAGCTTTCTTT

j_call: TRBJ1-5
d_call: NA
v_call: TRBV6-5
clone_size: NA
cdr3_aa: CASSYRRRRTDQPQHF
cdr3_nt: TGTGCCAGCAGTTACCGAAGACGGAGGACTGATCAGCCCCAGCATTTT

j_call: TRBJ2-3
d_call: TRBD2
v_call: TRBV19
clone_size: NA
cdr3_aa: CASTVGLAGGNEQYF
cdr3_nt: TGTGCCAGTACCGTGGGACTAGCGGGGGGCAATGAGCAGTATTTT

j_call: TRBJ2-7
d_call: TRBD1
v_call: TRBV7-8
clone_size: few
cdr3_aa: CASSLGHRGYEQYF
cdr3_nt: TGTGCCAGCAGCTTAGGACACAGGGGCTACGAGCAGTACTTC

j_call: TRBJ2-2
d_call: TRBD1
v_call: TRBV19
clone_size: many
cdr3_aa: CASRDTGVGAGELFF
cdr3_nt: TGTGCCAGTAGGGATACAGGGGTGGGCGCCGGGGAGCTGTTTTTT

j_call: TRBJ1-2
d_call: NA
v_call: TRBV13
clone_size: NA
cdr3_aa: CASSLGSYYGYTF
cdr3_nt: TGTGCCAGCAGCTTAGGCTCGTACTATGGCTACACCTTC

j_call: TRBJ2-3
d_call: NA
v_call: TRBV20-1
clone_size: many
cdr3_aa: CSARDVEGTTDTQYF
cdr3_nt: TGCAGTGCTAGAGACGTAGAAGGGACCACAGATACGCAGTATTTT

j_call: TRBJ1-5
d_call: TRBD1
v_call: TRBV29-1
clone_size: NA
cdr3_aa: CSGRGGTEGQPQHF
cdr3_nt: TGCAGCGGAAGAGGAGGGACAGAGGGTCAGCCCCAGCATTTT

j_call: TRBJ2-1
d_call: NA
v_call: TRBV7-9
clone_size: NA
cdr3_aa: CASSLLGWDGKDYNEQFF
cdr3_nt: TGTGCCAGCAGCTTGTTAGGTTGGGACGGAAAGGACTACAATGAGCAGTTCTTC

j_call: TRBJ2-7
d_call: NA
v_call: TRBV29-1
clone_size: NA
cdr3_aa: CSVEAKQEPYEQYF
cdr3_nt: TGCAGCGTTGAAGCTAAACAGGAGCCCTACGAGCAGTACTTC

j_call: TRBJ1-2
d_call: NA
v_call: TRBV10-3
clone_size: NA
cdr3_aa: CANRGGGGDYGYTF
cdr3_nt: TGTGCCAACCGGGGGGGGGGGGGCGACTATGGCTACACCTTC

j_call: TRBJ1-2
d_call: NA
v_call: TRBV2
clone_size: many
cdr3_aa: CASKPANYGYTF
cdr3_nt: TGTGCCAGCAAGCCAGCTAACTATGGCTACACCTTC

j_call: TRBJ2-1
d_call: NA
v_call: TRBV3-1
clone_size: many
cdr3_aa: CASSQVADSNEQFF
cdr3_nt: TGTGCCAGCAGCCAAGTTGCGGACAGCAATGAGCAGTTCTTC

j_call: TRBJ2-7
d_call: NA
v_call: TRBV6-5
clone_size: many
cdr3_aa: CASSSPGRAYEQYF
cdr3_nt: TGTGCCAGCAGTTCTCCGGGACGGGCTTACGAGCAGTACTTC

j_call: TRBJ2-1
d_call: NA
v_call: TRBV7-8
clone_size: many
cdr3_aa: CASSLRDRHYNEQFF
cdr3_nt: TGTGCCAGCAGCCTCCGGGACCGACATTACAATGAGCAGTTCTTC

j_call: TRBJ2-7
d_call: NA
v_call: TRBV7-8
clone_size: many
cdr3_aa: CASSRRDLAYEQYF
cdr3_nt: TGTGCCAGCAGCCGCCGGGACCTAGCCTACGAGCAGTACTTC

j_call: TRBJ2-3
d_call: NA
v_call: TRBV4-1
clone_size: many
cdr3_aa: CASSQVGFSTDTQYF
cdr3_nt: TGCGCCAGCAGCCAAGTAGGATTTAGCACAGATACGCAGTATTTT

j_call: TRBJ1-1
d_call: NA
v_call: TRBV27
clone_size: few
cdr3_aa: CASSTGLQNTEAFF
cdr3_nt: TGTGCCAGCAGTACGGGACTTCAGAACACTGAAGCTTTCTTT

j_call: TRBJ2-7
d_call: NA
v_call: TRBV29-1
clone_size: many
cdr3_aa: CSVELSGRRNF
cdr3_nt: TGCAGCGTTGAACTTTCGGGACGAAGGAACTTC

j_call: TRBJ1-6
d_call: NA
v_call: TRBV9
clone_size: NA
cdr3_aa: CASRGGWEMNSPLHF
cdr3_nt: TGCGCCAGCAGGGGTGGTTGGGAGATGAATTCACCCCTCCACTTT

j_call: TRBJ2-3
d_call: NA
v_call: TRBV12-3/TRBV12-4
clone_size: many
cdr3_aa: CASNPSTSRSATQYF
cdr3_nt: TGTGCCAGCAATCCCTCCACTAGCCGGTCGGCTACGCAGTATTTT